Here is one T cell receptor beta chain with its context. The data are from a study of technical replicates of blood from four donors. Here immunoSEQ multiplex PCR was the method, and the copy in TCRdb shows in-frame clones only, minus some. The profile shows approximately 79,000 clones, 85% to 95% of them singletons. Source material: T cells isolated from PBMCs. This receptor was taken from a human donor in good health.

This CDR3 reads CASSHRHSSYEQYF. The DNA of the CDR3 is TGTGCCAGCAGTCACCGACACAGCTCCTACGAGCAGTACTTC. This chain joins TRBV6-1 and TRBJ2-7, with D uncertain. The CDR3 sequence is 14 residues long. Looked up from germline, CDR1 is MNHNS and CDR2 is SASEGT. The V and J ends lost 5 bases and 0 bases respectively, with 11 bases between them.